Below, one T cell receptor beta chain is given with its context. The antigen remains undetermined. The sample originates from a study of CD8+ T cells in alopecia areata. Whole-study context: Among treated patients, oral tofacitinib was administered at 5 to 10 mg twice daily. Findings of the study overall: Lesional scalp exceeded normal scalp in clonality, especially in alopecia totalis/universalis.

RNA was isolated and reverse transcribed to cDNA, the sequencing template. Assay used: immunoSEQ multiplex PCR; TCRdb lists only in-frame clones, some missing. The sample has over 110,000 clones, 51% seen once. Sorting of CD4+ and CD8+ T cells was performed on PBMCs. The receptor was isolated from a human donor with alopecia areata. The sample consisted of CD4+ T cells sorted from blood, taken at week 0.

This CDR3 reads CSEGQGAGGRIADTQYF. The CDR3, as DNA: TGCAGCGAGGGACAGGGGGCTGGTGGGAGGATCGCAGATACGCAGTATTTT. The chain uses TRBV29-1 and TRBJ2-3; 12 bases are a match to TRBD1. Germline V gives CDR1 SQVTM, CDR2 ANQGSEA. Trimming took 7 bases from V and 4 from J; bases not matched to a gene: 15. The length of the CDR3 is 17 residues.